The clone carrying this T cell receptor (beta chain) showed up many times. Its specificity is not known. The sample originates from a study of T-cell memory formation after mild COVID-19. For the study at large: The study found TCR clusters largely donor specific. Findings and caveats of the study: Researchers could not confirm that second-wave clones peaking on day 37 targeted SARS-CoV-2. Clones that contracted clustered mainly in CM and EM if CD4+ and in EMRA if CD8+.

TCRdb recomputed calls from the 5' RACE reads with MiXCR, one row per CDR3 protein. This table has about 360,000 distinct CDR3 sequences, roughly 14% appearing once. Trimming removed 4 bases at V and 0 bases at J, with 13 bases between. CDR3 length equals 16 residues. CDR1 is SGHDT, CDR2 YYEEEE, per germline. The genes are TRBV5-6 and TRBJ2-2, with D maybe TRBD1 (5 bases). This TCR was recovered from a young man who had mild COVID-19 (a few samples of this study predate the infection). Cell type and time point are not known. Material for sequencing was PBMCs or a T cell subset sorted from them (not recorded which). DNA of the CDR3: TGTGCCAGCAGCCTGACAGAGCCCGCGAACACCGGGGAGCTGTTTTTT. It yields the protein CASSLTEPANTGELFF.